These T cell receptor beta chains were read from a single sample in a study of T cell responses to AZD1222 COVID-19 vaccine. Repertoires were generated with immunoSEQ multiplex PCR, while TCRdb's copy carries only in-frame clones and drops some. The sample lists some 140,000 clones, 92% occurring once. The sequencing here drew on peripheral blood, taken on day 0 of AZD1222 vaccination. The receptors originated from an adult in good health. Both conserved end residues are part of each CDR3. Each record gives: V gene, J gene, clone size, D gene, CDR3 DNA, CDR3 protein. D genes are given only for firm matches. The size entry is marked missing in some rows and otherwise reads once, few, many or a size class.

>TRBV28|TRBJ2-5|-|-
TGTGCCAGCAGTTTATCCGAGACCCAGTACTTC
CASSLSETQYF
>TRBV18|TRBJ1-5|-|-
TGTGCCAGCTGTCCGGGACATAATCAGCCCCAGCATTTT
CASCPGHNQPQHF
>TRBV6-5|TRBJ1-4|-|-
TGTGCCAGCAGTTACGGGGACGGTAGTGAAAAACTGTTTTTT
CASSYGDGSEKLFF
>TRBV28|TRBJ1-3|-|-
TGTGCCAGCAGTTTCAGGGGAAGAGGAGGAAACACCATATATTTT
CASSFRGRGGNTIYF
>TRBV19|TRBJ1-5|-|-
TGTGCCAGTACCCGGAATAGCAATCAGCCCCAGCATTTT
CASTRNSNQPQHF
>TRBV9|TRBJ1-1|-|TRBD1
TGTGCCAGCAGCGGGGGGGACAGATTGAACACTGAAGCTTTCTTT
CASSGGDRLNTEAFF
>TRBV6-5|TRBJ1-1|-|-
TGTGCCAGCGAAATAGACAGACAGAACACTGAAGCTTTCTTT
CASEIDRQNTEAFF
>TRBV19|TRBJ1-5|-|-
TGTGCCAGTCTTAAAGAGCGAACTCAGCCCCAGCATTTT
CASLKERTQPQHF
>TRBV7-2|TRBJ2-5|-|TRBD2
TGTGCCAGCAGTGAGGCCGGGACTAGGGGCGAGACCCAGTACTTC
CASSEAGTRGETQYF
>TRBV9|TRBJ2-5|-|TRBD2
TGTGCCAGCAGTACCTCCGGGACTACCCAAGAGACCCAGTACTTC
CASSTSGTTQETQYF
>TRBV9|TRBJ2-7|-|-
TGTGCCAGCAGCGTAACCACAGGGAGGGACGAGCAGTACTTC
CASSVTTGRDEQYF
>TRBV11-3|TRBJ2-1|-|-
TGTGCCAGCAGCTTAGTGGCGGCTAGCCATGAGCAGTTCTTC
CASSLVAASHEQFF
>TRBV20-1|TRBJ2-5|-|-
TGCAGTGCCCTGCGGCAAGAGACCCAGTACTTC
CSALRQETQYF
>TRBV5-1|TRBJ2-7|-|TRBD2
TGCGCCAGCAGTTCGGGACGACTAGCGGGTTCCTACGAGCAGTACTTC
CASSSGRLAGSYEQYF
>TRBV7-2|TRBJ1-6|-|-
TGTGCCAGCAGCTTAGTCGGGGAGGGCTTGGGTTCACCCCTCCACTTT
CASSLVGEGLGSPLHF
>TRBV5-4|TRBJ1-2|-|-
TGTGCCAGCAGCCCGGTGGGGGGGGCTAACTATGGCTACACCTTC
CASSPVGGANYGYTF
>TRBV2|TRBJ1-4|-|-
TGTGCCAGCATGGGGAAAGAAAAACTGTTTTTT
CASMGKEKLFF
>TRBV5-5|TRBJ2-6|-|TRBD1
TGTGCCAGCAGCTTCCCGGGACAGGGAGTCTCTGGGGCCAACGTCCTGACTTTC
CASSFPGQGVSGANVLTF
>TRBV27|TRBJ2-3|few|-
TGTGCCAGCGGCACGAGGCTGAGACCAGATACGCAGTATTTT
CASGTRLRPDTQYF
>TRBV9|TRBJ1-5|-|-
TGTGCCAGCAGCCCCTCCCAGGGGAATCAGCCCCAGCATTTT
CASSPSQGNQPQHF
>TRBV14|TRBJ2-7|-|-
TGTGCCAGCAGCCCAGGGTACGAGCAGTACTTC
CASSPGYEQYF
>TRBV19|TRBJ2-5|-|-
TGTGCCAGTAGTCCACCTTGGGCAGGGCGGGAGACCCAGTACTTC
CASSPPWAGRETQYF
>TRBV6-2/TRBV6-3|TRBJ2-7|-|-
TGTGCCAGCAGTCGTAGGGGGGTAGGGACCTACGAGCAGTACTTC
CASSRRGVGTYEQYF
>TRBV3-1/TRBV3-2|TRBJ2-3|-|TRBD2
TGTGCCAGCAGCCCCCCTAGCGGGAAAGATACGCAGTATTTT
CASSPPSGKDTQYF
>TRBV20-1|TRBJ2-2|-|-
TGCAGTGCTGGCCCACCCGGGGAGCTGTTTTTT
CSAGPPGELFF
>TRBV6-5|TRBJ1-2|-|-
TGTGCCAGCAGTTACCATGGGGGCAAGAACTATGGCTACACCTTC
CASSYHGGKNYGYTF
>TRBV30|TRBJ1-1|-|-
TGTGCCTGGAGGGCTCCTACAGTGAACACTGAAGCTTTCTTT
CAWRAPTVNTEAFF
>TRBV20-1|TRBJ2-3|-|-
TGCAGGTGGGACTTCACAGATACGCAGTATTTT
CRWDFTDTQYF
>TRBV19|TRBJ1-1|-|-
TGTGCCAGTAGTATCGCATCCGGGGTGAACACTGAAGCTTTCTTT
CASSIASGVNTEAFF
>TRBV19|TRBJ2-3|-|-
TGTGCCAGTAGTATAAAGACTAGAGGAGATACGCAGTATTTT
CASSIKTRGDTQYF
>TRBV4-2|TRBJ1-6|-|-
TGTGCCAGCAGCGAGGGGGGGGATTCACCCCTCCACTTT
CASSEGGDSPLHF
>TRBV6-5|TRBJ2-2|-|-
TGTGCCAGCACTACCACCGGGGAGCTGTTTTTT
CASTTTGELFF
>TRBV30|TRBJ2-1|-|TRBD2
TGTGCCTGGAGTCGCGGGAGCACCTACAATGAGCAGTTCTTC
CAWSRGSTYNEQFF
>TRBV2|TRBJ2-7|-|-
TGTGCCAGCTCGAAAGGGACGCATCGAAGCGGGCAGTACTTC
CASSKGTHRSGQYF
>TRBV9|TRBJ2-7|-|-
TGTGCCAGCAGCGTAGCGACGGAAGACTACGAGCAGTACTTC
CASSVATEDYEQYF
>TRBV12-5|TRBJ2-1|-|TRBD2
TGTGCTAGTGGTAGGAGAGCGGGACTATCTTCGAGCTCCTACAATGAGCAGTTCTTC
CASGRRAGLSSSSYNEQFF
>TRBV23-1|TRBJ2-1|-|TRBD2
TGCGCCAGCAGTCAGCCGGGACTAGCGGGAGATCGCTACAATGAGCAGTTCTTC
CASSQPGLAGDRYNEQFF
>TRBV19|TRBJ2-1|-|TRBD2
TGTGCCAGTACCCCGTGGGCTAGCGGGAGGGTTACCTACAATGAGCAGTTCTTC
CASTPWASGRVTYNEQFF
>TRBV6-5|TRBJ1-1|medium-sized|-
TGTGCCAGCAGGGGGGAAGGGAACACTGAAGCTTTCTTT
CASRGEGNTEAFF
>TRBV3-1/TRBV3-2|TRBJ2-3|-|-
TGTGCCAGCAGCCAGAGGGTTCCTAGCACAGATACGCAGTATTTT
CASSQRVPSTDTQYF
>TRBV7-2|TRBJ2-1|-|TRBD2
TGTGCCAGCAGCTTACCCGGGAGGGTATTCAATGAGCAGTTCTTC
CASSLPGRVFNEQFF
>TRBV11-3|TRBJ2-1|-|-
TGTGCCAGCAGCCAAGAAAACAATGAGCAGTTCTTC
CASSQENNEQFF
>TRBV6-6|TRBJ1-5|-|-
TGTGCCAGCAGCTCGAGACCCGGCAGCAATCAGCCCCAGCATTTT
CASSSRPGSNQPQHF
>TRBV29-1|TRBJ1-2|-|TRBD1
TGCAGCGGCGCGGAGGGGACAGGGTGGGGCTACACCTTC
CSGAEGTGWGYTF
>TRBV4-2|TRBJ1-1|-|TRBD1
TGTGCCAGCAGACAGGGGGCAGGGACTGAAGCTTTCTTT
CASRQGAGTEAFF
>TRBV6-5|TRBJ2-2|-|TRBD1
TGTGCCAGCAGTACAGGGGGCGCGGTAACCGGGGAGCTGTTTTTT
CASSTGGAVTGELFF
>TRBV6-1|TRBJ2-1|few|TRBD2
TGTGCCAGCAGTGAAGTGGCTAGCGGGAGGGTTGAGCAGTTCTTC
CASSEVASGRVEQFF
>TRBV5-1|TRBJ2-3|once|-
TGCGCCAGCAGCTTGACAGGGAGGAAGACAGATACGCAGTATTTT
CASSLTGRKTDTQYF
>TRBV3-1/TRBV3-2|TRBJ1-2|-|TRBD1
TGTGCCAGCAGCCAAGTTTGGGATTTAGGACAGGGGGAATCAGACTATGGCTACACCTTC
CASSQVWDLGQGESDYGYTF
>TRBV7-9|TRBJ2-5|-|-
TGTGCCAGCAGCTTCGGGGGAGAGACCCAGTACTTC
CASSFGGETQYF
>TRBV6-2/TRBV6-3|TRBJ2-1|-|-
TGTGCCAGCAGTTACCTCTATGACGGGAGCTACAATGAGCAGTTCTTC
CASSYLYDGSYNEQFF
>TRBV29-1|TRBJ1-4|once|-
TGCAGCGTTGACAGGGGTACTGAAAAACTGTTTTTT
CSVDRGTEKLFF
>TRBV28|TRBJ2-1|-|TRBD2
TGTGCCAGCAGCCCCCCGACTAGCGGGAGTATTGAGCAGTTCTTC
CASSPPTSGSIEQFF
>TRBV15|TRBJ2-3|-|TRBD2
TGTGCCACCAGCAGAGATATTGTACTAGCGGGACGCACAGATACGCAGTATTTT
CATSRDIVLAGRTDTQYF